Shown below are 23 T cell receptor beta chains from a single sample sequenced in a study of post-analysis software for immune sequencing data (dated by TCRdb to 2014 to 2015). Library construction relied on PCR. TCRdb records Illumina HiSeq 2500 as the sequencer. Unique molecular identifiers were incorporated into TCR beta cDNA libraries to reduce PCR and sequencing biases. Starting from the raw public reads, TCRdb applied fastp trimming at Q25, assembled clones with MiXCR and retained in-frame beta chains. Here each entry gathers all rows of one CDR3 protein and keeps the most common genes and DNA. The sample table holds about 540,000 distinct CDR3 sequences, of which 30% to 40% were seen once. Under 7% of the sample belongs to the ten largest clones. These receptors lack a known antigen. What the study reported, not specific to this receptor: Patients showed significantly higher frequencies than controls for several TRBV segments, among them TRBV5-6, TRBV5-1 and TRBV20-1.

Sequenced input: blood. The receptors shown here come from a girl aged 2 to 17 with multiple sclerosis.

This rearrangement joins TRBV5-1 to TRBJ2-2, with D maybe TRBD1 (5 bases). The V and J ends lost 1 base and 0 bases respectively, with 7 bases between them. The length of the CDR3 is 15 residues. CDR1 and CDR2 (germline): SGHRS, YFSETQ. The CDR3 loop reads CASSLYRSNTGELFF. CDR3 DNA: TGCGCCAGCAGCTTGTACAGGTCGAACACCGGGGAGCTGTTTTTT.

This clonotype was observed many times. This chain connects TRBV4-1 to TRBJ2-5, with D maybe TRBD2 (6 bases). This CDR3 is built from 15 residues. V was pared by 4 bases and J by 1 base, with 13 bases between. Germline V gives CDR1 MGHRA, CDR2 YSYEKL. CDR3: CASSPNPGSQETQYF. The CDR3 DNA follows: TGCGCCAGCAGCCCTAACCCCGGGAGCCAAGAGACCCAGTACTTC.

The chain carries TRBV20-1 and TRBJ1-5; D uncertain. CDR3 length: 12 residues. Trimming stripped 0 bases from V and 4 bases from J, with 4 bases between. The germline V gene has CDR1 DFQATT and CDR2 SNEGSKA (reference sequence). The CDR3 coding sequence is TGCAGTGCTAGAGATGCGAATCAGCCCCAGCATTTT. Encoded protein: CSARDANQPQHF.

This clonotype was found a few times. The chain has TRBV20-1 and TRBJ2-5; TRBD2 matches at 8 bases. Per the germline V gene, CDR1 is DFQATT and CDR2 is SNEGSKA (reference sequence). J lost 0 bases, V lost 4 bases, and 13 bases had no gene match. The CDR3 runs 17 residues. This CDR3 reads CSATSAAGDLYQETQYF. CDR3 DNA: TGCAGTGCTACTTCTGCAGCGGGGGATTTGTACCAAGAGACCCAGTACTTC.

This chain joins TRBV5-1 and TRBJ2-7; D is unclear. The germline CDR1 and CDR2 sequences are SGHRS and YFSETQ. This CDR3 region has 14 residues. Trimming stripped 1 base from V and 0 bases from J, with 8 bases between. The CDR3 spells CASSLSSNSYEQYF. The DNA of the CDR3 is TGCGCCAGCAGCTTGAGCAGCAACTCCTACGAGCAGTACTTC.

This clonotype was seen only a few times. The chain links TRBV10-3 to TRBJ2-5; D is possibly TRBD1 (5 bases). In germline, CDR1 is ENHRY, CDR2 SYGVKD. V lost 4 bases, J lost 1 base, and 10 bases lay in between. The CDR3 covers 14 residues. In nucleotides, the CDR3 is TGTGCCATCAGTGGCTCAGGGTTCCAAGAGACCCAGTACTTC. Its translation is CAISGSGFQETQYF.

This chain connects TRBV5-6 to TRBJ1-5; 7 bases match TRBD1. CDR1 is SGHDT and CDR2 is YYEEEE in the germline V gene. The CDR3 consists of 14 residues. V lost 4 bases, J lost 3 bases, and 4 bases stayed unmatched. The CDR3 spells CASSNRGLNQPQHF. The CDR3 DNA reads TGTGCCAGCAGCAACAGGGGACTCAATCAGCCCCAGCATTTT.

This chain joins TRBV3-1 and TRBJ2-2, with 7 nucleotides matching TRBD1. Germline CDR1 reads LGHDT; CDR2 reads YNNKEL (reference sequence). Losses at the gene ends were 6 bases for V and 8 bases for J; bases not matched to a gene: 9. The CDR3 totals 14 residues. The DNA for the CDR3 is TGTGCCAGCAGTCAAAACAGGGGTCGAGGGGAGCTGTTTTTT. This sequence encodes CASSQNRGRGELFF.

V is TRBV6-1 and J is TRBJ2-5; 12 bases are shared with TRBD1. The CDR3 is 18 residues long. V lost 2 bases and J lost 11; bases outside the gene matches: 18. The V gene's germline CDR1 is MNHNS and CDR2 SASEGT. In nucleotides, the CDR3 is TGTGCCAGCAGTGAATTTAAGTCGGGGGACAGGGGGCTGGAGGAGCAGTACTTC. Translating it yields CASSEFKSGDRGLEEQYF.

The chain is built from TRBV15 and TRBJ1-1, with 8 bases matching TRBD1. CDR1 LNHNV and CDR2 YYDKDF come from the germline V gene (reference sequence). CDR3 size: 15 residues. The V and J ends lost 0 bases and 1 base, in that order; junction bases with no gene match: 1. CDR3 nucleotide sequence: TGTGCCACCAGCAGAGAGGACAGGGCGAACACTGAAGCTTTCTTT. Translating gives CATSREDRANTEAFF. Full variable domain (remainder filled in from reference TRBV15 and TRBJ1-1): DAMVIQNPRYQVTQFGKPVTLSCSQTLNHNVMYWYQQKSSQAPKLLFHYYDKDFNNEADTPDNFQSRRPNTSFCFLDIRSPGLGDTAMYLCATSREDRANTEAFFGQGTRLTVV.

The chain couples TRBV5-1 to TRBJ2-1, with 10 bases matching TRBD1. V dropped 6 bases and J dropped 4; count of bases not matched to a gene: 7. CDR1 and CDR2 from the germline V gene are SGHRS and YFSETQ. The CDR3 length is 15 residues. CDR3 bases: TGCGCCAGCACCCCGGGACAGGGGACGTACAATGAGCAGTTCTTC. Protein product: CASTPGQGTYNEQFF.

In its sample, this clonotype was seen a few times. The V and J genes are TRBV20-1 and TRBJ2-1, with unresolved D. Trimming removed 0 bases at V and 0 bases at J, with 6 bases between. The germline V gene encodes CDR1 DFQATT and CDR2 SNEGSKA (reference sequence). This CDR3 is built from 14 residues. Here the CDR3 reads CSAREVSSYNEQFF. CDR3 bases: TGCAGTGCTAGAGAGGTTAGCTCCTACAATGAGCAGTTCTTC.

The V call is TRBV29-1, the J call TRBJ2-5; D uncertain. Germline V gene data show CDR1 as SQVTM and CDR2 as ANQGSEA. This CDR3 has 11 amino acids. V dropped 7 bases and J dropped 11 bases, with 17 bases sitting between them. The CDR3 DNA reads TGCAGCGGTCCTGGCGGCAATGAGCAGTACTTC. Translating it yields CSGPGGNEQYF.

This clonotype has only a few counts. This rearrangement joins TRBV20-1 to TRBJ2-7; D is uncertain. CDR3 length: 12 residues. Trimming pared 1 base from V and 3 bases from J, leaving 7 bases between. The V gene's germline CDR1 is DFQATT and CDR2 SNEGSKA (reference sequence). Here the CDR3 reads CSARGAGYEQYF. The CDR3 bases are TGCAGTGCTAGAGGGGCAGGCTACGAGCAGTACTTC.

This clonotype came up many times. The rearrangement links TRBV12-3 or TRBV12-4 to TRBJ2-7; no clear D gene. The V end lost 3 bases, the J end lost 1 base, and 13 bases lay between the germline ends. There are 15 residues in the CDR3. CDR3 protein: CASSFPLDGSYEQYF. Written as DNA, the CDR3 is TGTGCCAGCAGTTTCCCCCTCGACGGTTCCTACGAGCAGTACTTC.

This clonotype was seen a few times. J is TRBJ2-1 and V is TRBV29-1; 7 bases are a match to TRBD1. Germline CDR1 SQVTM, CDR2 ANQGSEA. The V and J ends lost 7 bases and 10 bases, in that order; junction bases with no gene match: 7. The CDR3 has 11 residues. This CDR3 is CSAVYRGEQFF. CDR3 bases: TGCAGCGCTGTATACAGGGGAGAGCAGTTCTTC.

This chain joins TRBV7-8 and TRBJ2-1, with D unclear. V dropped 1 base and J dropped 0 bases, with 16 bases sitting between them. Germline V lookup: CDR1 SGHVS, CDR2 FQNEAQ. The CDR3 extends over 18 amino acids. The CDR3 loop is CASSLGYKSSSSYNEQFF. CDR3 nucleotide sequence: TGTGCCAGCAGCTTAGGATATAAAAGTTCTAGCTCCTACAATGAGCAGTTCTTC. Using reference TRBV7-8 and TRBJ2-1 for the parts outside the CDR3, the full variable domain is GAGVSQSPRYKVAKRGQDVALRCDPISGHVSLFWYQQALGQGPEFLTYFQNEAQLDKSGLPSDRFFAERPEGSVSTLKIQRTQQEDSAVYLCASSLGYKSSSSYNEQFFGPGTRLTVL.

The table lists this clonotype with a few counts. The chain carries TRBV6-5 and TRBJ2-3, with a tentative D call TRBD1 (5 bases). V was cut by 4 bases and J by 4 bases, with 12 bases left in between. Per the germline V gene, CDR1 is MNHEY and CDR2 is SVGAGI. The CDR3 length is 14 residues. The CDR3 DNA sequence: TGTGCCAGCAGTTTGGGGCCTTTTGCAGATACGCAGTATTTT. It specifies CASSLGPFADTQYF.

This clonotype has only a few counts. In DNA form, the CDR3 reads TGTGCCAGCGGGGATAGAGGACAGGGTGTTTCGGAGACCCAGTACTTC. This codes for CASGDRGQGVSETQYF. The chain carries TRBV6-1 and TRBJ2-5, with 8 bases fitting TRBD1. CDR3 length: 16 amino acids. J was trimmed by 5 bases and V by 8 bases; bases with no gene match: 16. Germline lookup yields CDR1 MNHNS and CDR2 SASEGT.

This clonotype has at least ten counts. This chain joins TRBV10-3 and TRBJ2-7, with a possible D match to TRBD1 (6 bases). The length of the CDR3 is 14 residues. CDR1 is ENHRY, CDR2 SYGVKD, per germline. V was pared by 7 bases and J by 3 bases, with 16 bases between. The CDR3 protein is CAINSDRNNYEQYF. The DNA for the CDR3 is TGTGCCATCAATTCGGACAGAAACAACTACGAGCAGTACTTC.

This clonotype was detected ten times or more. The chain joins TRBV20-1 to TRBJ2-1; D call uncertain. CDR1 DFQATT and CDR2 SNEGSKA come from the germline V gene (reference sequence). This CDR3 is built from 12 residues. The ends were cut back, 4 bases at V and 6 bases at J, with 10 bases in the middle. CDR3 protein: CSAIPVTNEQFF. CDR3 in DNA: TGCAGTGCTATACCGGTGACCAATGAGCAGTTCTTC.

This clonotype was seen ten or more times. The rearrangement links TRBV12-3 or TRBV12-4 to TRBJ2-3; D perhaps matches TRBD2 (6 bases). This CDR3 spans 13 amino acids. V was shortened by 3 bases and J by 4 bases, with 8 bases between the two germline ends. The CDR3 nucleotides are TGTGCCAGCAGTTTGTCGGGGGCAGATACGCAGTATTTT. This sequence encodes CASSLSGADTQYF.

The CDR3 region is CSELGLAGDNEQFF. CDR3 coding DNA: TGCAGTGAATTGGGACTAGCGGGGGACAATGAGCAGTTCTTC. The chain uses TRBV20-1 and TRBJ2-1, with 14 bases matching TRBD2. The CDR3 runs 14 residues. The germline V gene encodes CDR1 DFQATT and CDR2 SNEGSKA (reference sequence). Trimming cost V 7 bases and J 5 bases; bases outside gene matches: 4.